These 22 T cell receptor beta chains came from one sample sequenced in a study of control samples from healthy donors and cancer patients. Method: immunoSEQ multiplex PCR; TCRdb's copy keeps in-frame clones and lacks some. Among 120,000 or so clones, about 88% were seen once, and the ten largest hold around 1.8%. The specimen was blood. These receptors were taken from a man aged 18 to 30 in good health.

This clone was detected once. CDR3 DNA sequence: TGTGCCAGCTCCAGAAGGGGAGGAAGTGACAACACTGAAGCTTTCTTT. It translates to CASSRRGGSDNTEAFF. The gene calls are TRBV5-4 and TRBJ1-1; perhaps TRBD1 as D (5 bases). Germline loops: CDR1 SGHNT, CDR2 YYREEE (reference sequence). CDR3 length: 16 residues. V was cut by 7 bases and J by 2 bases, with 21 bases left in between.

CDR3 sequence reads: CASSRGNAGNTIYF. The CDR3 bases are TGTGCCAGCAGCAGGGGCAACGCGGGAAACACCATATATTTT. The V call is TRBV28, the J call TRBJ1-3; tentative D call: TRBD1 (6 bases). Germline loops: CDR1 MDHEN, CDR2 SYDVKM. With 6 bases removed from V and 4 bases from J, the gap between germline ends came to 13 bases. The CDR3 sequence is 14 residues long.

The J gene is TRBJ1-5, the V gene TRBV30; TRBD1 matches 10 bases. The CDR3 loop spans 15 amino acids. V lost 4 bases, J lost 4 bases, and 7 bases stayed unmatched. Germline loops: CDR1 GTSNPN, CDR2 SVGIG (reference sequence). This CDR3 reads CAWTTGTGDNQPQHF. The CDR3 DNA is TGTGCCTGGACTACCGGGACAGGGGATAATCAGCCCCAGCATTTT.

The V gene is TRBV19, the J gene TRBJ1-5; no clear D. Germline CDR1 is LNHDA and CDR2 is SQIVND (reference sequence). V was clipped by 10 bases and J by 4 bases, with 11 bases between them. This CDR3 region has 12 residues. The CDR3 DNA follows: TGTGCCATTTCATCGGGTAATCAGCCCCAGCATTTT. Residues: CAISSGNQPQHF. The full variable domain, completed using reference TRBV19 and TRBJ1-5, is DGGITQSPKYLFRKEGQNVTLSCEQNLNHDAMYWYRQDPGQGLRLIYYSQIVNDFQKGDIAEGYSVSREKKESFPLTVTSAQKNPTAFYLCAISSGNQPQHFGDGTRLSIL.

The V and J genes are TRBV7-9 and TRBJ1-1; D is unclear. The CDR3 is made up of 13 amino acids. V was cut by 2 bases and J by 4 bases, with 8 bases left in between. Germline CDR1 and CDR2: SEHNR and FQNEAQ (reference sequence). CDR3 coding DNA: TGTGCCAGCAGCTTATCACAAACCACTGAAGCTTTCTTT. Residues: CASSLSQTTEAFF.

This clone was recorded a few times. The J gene is TRBJ1-5, the V gene TRBV7-2; possibly TRBD1 for D (6 bases). Germline V gene data show CDR1 as SGHTA and CDR2 as FQGNSA. Trimming pared 3 bases from V and 6 bases from J, leaving 18 bases between. The CDR3 contains 16 residues. In DNA form, the CDR3 reads TGTGCCAGCAGCTTTTCCTCTCACAGGGAGAGTCAGCCCCAGCATTTT. It codes for CASSFSSHRESQPQHF.

This clone was detected a few times. The chain couples TRBV11-2 to TRBJ1-1, with D possibly being TRBD1 (6 bases). Germline V gene sequence: CDR1 SGHAT, CDR2 FQNNGV. This CDR3 has 15 amino acids. Trimming cost V 0 bases and J 4 bases, with 12 bases left between them. Written as DNA, the CDR3 is TGTGCCAGCAGCTTAGAAAGGGGGGCTCTCACTGAAGCTTTCTTT. Encoded protein: CASSLERGALTEAFF.

The V call is TRBV6-5, the J call TRBJ2-3; 7 nucleotides agree with TRBD2. Trimming at V came to 0 bases and at J to 6 bases, leaving 9 bases not matched to a gene. The length of the CDR3 is 16 residues. Germline CDR1 and CDR2: MNHEY and SVGAGI. This CDR3 reads CASSYSMGGVPDTQYF. The CDR3, as DNA: TGTGCCAGCAGTTACTCGATGGGAGGGGTGCCCGATACGCAGTATTTT.

This clone appeared a few times. For the CDR3, the DNA is TGTGCCAGCAGTTCTCGGACAGGATATGGCTACACCTTC. This translates into CASSSRTGYGYTF. The chain uses TRBV6-5 and TRBJ1-2; 7 bases fit TRBD1. This CDR3 is 13 amino acids long. Germline V gives CDR1 MNHEY, CDR2 SVGAGI. J gave up 5 bases and V 4 bases, and 4 bases lay outside the gene matches.

Only one count was recorded for this clone. The chain recombines TRBV29-1 with TRBJ1-2; unclear D gene. Germline loops: CDR1 SQVTM, CDR2 ANQGSEA. V lost 7 bases and J 0 bases, leaving 9 bases between the germline ends. The CDR3 sequence is 12 residues long. The CDR3 nucleotides read TGCAGCGCCCGTTATGCTAACTATGGCTACACCTTC. It yields the protein CSARYANYGYTF.

The chain recombines TRBV5-5 with TRBJ2-4, with D perhaps matching TRBD2 (6 bases). The CDR3 is 14 amino acids. V dropped 0 bases and J dropped 8 bases, with 12 bases sitting between them. Per the germline V gene, CDR1 is SGHKS and CDR2 is YYEKEE (reference sequence). The CDR3 reads CASSLERREDIQYF. The CDR3 DNA is TGTGCCAGCAGCTTGGAACGGAGGGAGGACATTCAGTACTTC.

The chain uses TRBV6-5 and TRBJ1-2, with 8 bases matching TRBD1. The CDR3 covers 15 residues. Germline assignment: CDR1 MNHEY and CDR2 SVGAGI. After removal of 3 bases from V and 5 bases from J, the junction contained 8 bases not matched to a gene. The CDR3 region has the DNA TGTGCCAGCAGTTATGGACAGGGCCTATCGTATGGCTACACCTTC. As protein: CASSYGQGLSYGYTF.

The chain uses TRBV3-1 (or the pseudogene TRBV3-2) and TRBJ2-7, with 8 bases that match TRBD1. Germline V gives CDR1 LGHDT, CDR2 YNNKEL (reference sequence). J gave up 8 bases and V 0 bases, and 6 bases lay outside the gene matches. The CDR3 runs 14 residues. The CDR3 nucleotides read TGTGCCAGCAGCCAAGAGGACAGGGTATCCCAGCAGTACTTC. Residues: CASSQEDRVSQQYF.

The rearrangement uses TRBV30 and TRBJ2-3, with a weak D call TRBD1 (6 bases). The CDR3 extends over 16 amino acids. Germline CDR1 is GTSNPN and CDR2 is SVGIG (reference sequence). V dropped 1 base and J dropped 2 bases, with 16 bases sitting between them. The CDR3 loop is CAWSGDHRDLTDTQYF. The CDR3 coding sequence is TGTGCCTGGAGTGGTGACCACAGGGATCTCACAGATACGCAGTATTTT.

The rearrangement joins TRBV5-5 to TRBJ1-5; 8 bases agree with TRBD1. J was trimmed by 7 bases and V by 3 bases; bases with no gene match: 9. Germline CDR1 SGHKS, CDR2 YYEKEE (reference sequence). There are 15 residues in the CDR3. CDR3: CASSSAVQGGQPQHF. The DNA for the CDR3 is TGTGCCAGCAGCTCGGCCGTACAGGGGGGGCAGCCCCAGCATTTT. Filled out from reference TRBV5-5 and TRBJ1-5, the complete variable domain reads DAGVTQSPTHLIKTRGQQVTLRCSPISGHKSVSWYQQVLGQGPQFIFQYYEKEERGRGNFPDRFSARQFPNYSSELNVNALLLGDSALYLCASSSAVQGGQPQHFGDGTRLSIL.

The chain combines TRBV7-3 with TRBJ1-3; TRBD1 aligns across 7 bases. Germline CDR1 reads SGHTA; CDR2 reads FQGTGA. CDR3 size: 16 residues. The ends lost 0 bases at V and 4 bases at J; junction bases unmatched: 6. CDR3 sequence reads: CASSLTGRGTGNTIYF. CDR3 nucleotide sequence: TGTGCCAGCAGCTTAACGGGCAGGGGGACGGGAAACACCATATATTTT.

The CDR3 here is CASKSRIADTGELFF. The CDR3 DNA reads TGTGCCAGCAAATCGAGAATTGCGGACACCGGGGAGCTGTTTTTT. This sequence joins TRBV6-4 and TRBJ2-2; no definite D call. The germline gives CDR1 MRHNA, CDR2 SNTAGT. V was cut by 7 bases and J by 3 bases, with 15 bases left in between. This CDR3 has 15 residues.

The rearrangement links TRBV15 to TRBJ2-5; 11 nucleotides align to TRBD2. Germline CDR1 is LNHNV and CDR2 is YYDKDF (reference sequence). The CDR3 is 14 amino acids. After removal of 8 bases from V and 7 bases from J, the junction contained 9 bases not matched to a gene. DNA for the CDR3: TGTGCCACCGCCGGGACTAGCGGCCCTCGGACCCAGTACTTC. This translates into CATAGTSGPRTQYF.

The rearrangement joins TRBV5-4 to TRBJ2-7; 10 bases are shared with TRBD1. CDR3 size: 13 residues. Per the germline V gene, CDR1 is SGHNT and CDR2 is YYREEE (reference sequence). V was clipped by 5 bases and J by 6 bases; unmatched bases: 5. The CDR3 is CASSWDRGGEQYF. CDR3 in DNA: TGTGCCAGCAGTTGGGACAGGGGTGGCGAGCAGTACTTC.

This clone was detected once. This chain connects TRBV4-2 to TRBJ2-1, with D perhaps being TRBD1 or TRBD2 (6 bases each). CDR3 length: 13 amino acids. Germline V lookup: CDR1 LGHNA, CDR2 YNFKEQ. Trimming removed 1 base at V and 13 bases at J, with 14 bases between. The CDR3 region is CASSQVGGAAQFF. The CDR3 coding sequence is TGTGCCAGCAGCCAAGTCGGGGGCGCTGCCCAGTTCTTC.

The table lists this clone with a count of one. The J gene is TRBJ2-7, the V gene TRBV10-3; 10 positions match TRBD2. Germline V gives CDR1 ENHRY, CDR2 SYGVKD. This CDR3 is 13 amino acids long. Trimming at V came to 8 bases and at J to 3 bases, leaving 4 bases not matched to a gene. CDR3 sequence: CAIEAGGNYEQYF. The CDR3 DNA reads as TGTGCCATCGAAGCGGGAGGGAACTACGAGCAGTACTTC.

The gene calls are TRBV4-3 and TRBJ1-3, with a possible D match to TRBD1 (5 bases). The CDR3 has 15 residues. Germline loops: CDR1 LGHNA, CDR2 YSLEER. Trimming stripped 1 base from V and 2 bases from J, with 9 bases between. The CDR3 loop is CASSQVGGAGNTIYF. CDR3 bases: TGCGCCAGCAGCCAAGTAGGAGGGGCTGGAAACACCATATATTTT.